A selection of T cell receptor beta chains follows, all from one sample in a study of Graves' ophthalmopathy and Graves' hyperthyroidism. TCRdb re-called the multiplex PCR reads through MiXCR, storing one row per CDR3 protein. The sample has 660,000 or so distinct CDR3 sequences; 35% to 50% are singletons. Sequenced: peripheral blood. These TCRs come from an adult man with Graves' ophthalmopathy. Both conserved end residues are part of each CDR3. D genes are given only for firm matches. Part of the rows lack a size; the others show once, few, many or a class for expanded clones.

d_gene	v_gene	abundance	j_gene	CDR3aa	CDR3nt
NA	TRBV20-1	many	TRBJ2-5	CSARDGWVSETQYF	TGCAGTGCTAGAGATGGATGGGTTAGCGAGACCCAGTACTTC
NA	TRBV24-1	NA	TRBJ1-5	CDTLGSNKPQHF	TGTGACACCCTTGGCAGCAATAAGCCCCAGCATTTT
NA	TRBV20-1	few	TRBJ1-2	CSARGRDSFSNYGYTF	TGCAGTGCTAGAGGCAGGGACTCCTTTTCTAACTATGGCTACACCTTC
NA	TRBV24-1	many	TRBJ1-2	CATSGRLPANYGYTF	TGTGCCACCAGTGGTCGTCTCCCTGCTAACTATGGCTACACCTTC
NA	TRBV29-1	NA	TRBJ2-6	CSVLGPGNNSGANVLTF	TGCAGCGTTCTGGGGCCTGGAAACAACTCTGGGGCCAACGTCCTGACTTTC
TRBD1	TRBV7-8	NA	TRBJ1-2	CASRDRTIYGYTF	TGTGCCAGCAGGGACAGGACTATCTATGGCTACACCTTC
TRBD1	TRBV19	many	TRBJ1-1	CASSPRQGGNTEAFF	TGTGCCAGTAGTCCCCGACAGGGTGGGAACACTGAAGCTTTCTTT
TRBD1	TRBV20-1	NA	TRBJ1-3	CSASPTGVGGYTIYF	TGCAGTGCTTCTCCGACAGGGGTTGGCGGCTACACCATATATTTT
NA	TRBV29-1	many	TRBJ1-5	CSVGGFDQPQHF	TGCAGCGTTGGGGGGTTCGATCAGCCCCAGCATTTT
NA	TRBV19	many	TRBJ1-1	CASSINLGAGTEAFF	TGTGCCAGTAGTATCAATCTAGGGGCTGGCACTGAAGCTTTCTTT
TRBD1	TRBV29-1	NA	TRBJ1-5	CSVRDRGKQPQHF	TGCAGCGTTCGGGACAGGGGAAAACAGCCCCAGCATTTT
TRBD1	TRBV25-1	many	TRBJ1-6	CASSVDRGSNSPLHF	TGTGCCAGCAGTGTTGACAGGGGAAGCAATTCACCCCTCCACTTT
TRBD1	TRBV20-1	NA	TRBJ1-5	CSASRGDRGRLNQPQHF	TGCAGTGCTAGTCGGGGAGACAGGGGGCGACTCAATCAGCCCCAGCATTTT
NA	TRBV29-1	NA	TRBJ1-1	CSVVGKGFF	TGCAGCGTTGTTGGGAAGGGGTTCTTT
TRBD2	TRBV12-3/TRBV12-4	NA	TRBJ2-7	CASSLLAEAYEQYF	TGTGCCAGCAGTTTACTAGCGGAGGCCTACGAGCAGTACTTC
NA	TRBV5-1	NA	TRBJ1-1	CASSLSAGFEAFF	TGCGCCAGCAGCCTCTCTGCAGGGTTTGAAGCTTTCTTT
NA	TRBV7-8	NA	TRBJ2-7	CASIQGTYEQYF	TGTGCCAGCATCCAAGGGACCTACGAGCAGTACTTC
NA	TRBV2	many	TRBJ1-2	CASPNRPPGTYGYTF	TGTGCCAGTCCTAACAGACCGCCCGGGACCTATGGCTACACCTTC
NA	TRBV4-3	many	TRBJ1-2	CASSQDYGLGGYTF	TGCGCCAGCAGCCAAGATTACGGACTCGGAGGCTACACCTTC
NA	TRBV12-3/TRBV12-4	NA	TRBJ1-2	CASSSSTGDLFKGDTF	TGTGCCAGCAGTTCAAGTACCGGGGACCTCTTTAAGGGAGACACCTTC
NA	TRBV20-1	many	TRBJ1-3	CSARVISGNTIYF	TGCAGTGCTAGAGTGATCTCTGGAAACACCATATATTTT
TRBD2	TRBV7-9	NA	TRBJ2-5	CASSPLSAGGQETQYF	TGTGCCAGCTCACCACTGTCAGCGGGAGGACAAGAGACCCAGTACTTC
NA	TRBV29-1	NA	TRBJ2-1	CSGGTLYNEQFF	TGCAGCGGGGGGACGCTCTACAATGAGCAGTTCTTC
TRBD1	TRBV29-1	NA	TRBJ2-6	CSVAPRDRGFTGANVLTF	TGCAGCGTTGCGCCTCGGGACAGGGGATTCACCGGGGCCAACGTCCTGACTTTC
NA	TRBV5-1	many	TRBJ2-7	CASSSDSAEQYF	TGCGCCAGCAGCTCCGACTCTGCCGAGCAGTACTTC
TRBD1	TRBV10-3	NA	TRBJ1-2	CAIRDDTGTGGNYGYTF	TGTGCCATCAGGGATGACACCGGGACAGGGGGCAACTATGGCTACACCTTC
NA	TRBV6-5	many	TRBJ1-6	CASSYHSSYNSPLHF	TGTGCCAGCAGTTACCACAGTTCCTATAATTCACCCCTCCACTTT
NA	TRBV5-1	few	TRBJ1-6	CASSLESINYNSPLHF	TGCGCCAGCAGCTTGGAAAGTATAAACTATAATTCACCCCTCCACTTT